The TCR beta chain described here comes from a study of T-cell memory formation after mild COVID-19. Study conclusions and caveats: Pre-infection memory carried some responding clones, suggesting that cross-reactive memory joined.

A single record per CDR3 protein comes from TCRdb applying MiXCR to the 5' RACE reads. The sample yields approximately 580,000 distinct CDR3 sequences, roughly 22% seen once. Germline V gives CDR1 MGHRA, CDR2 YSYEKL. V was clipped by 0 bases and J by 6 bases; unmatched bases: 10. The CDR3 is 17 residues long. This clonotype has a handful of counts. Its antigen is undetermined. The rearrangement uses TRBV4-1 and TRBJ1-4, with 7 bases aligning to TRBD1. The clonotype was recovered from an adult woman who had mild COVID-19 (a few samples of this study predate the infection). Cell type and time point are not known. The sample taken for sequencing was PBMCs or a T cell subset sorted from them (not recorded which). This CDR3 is CASSQERQTGPYEKLFF. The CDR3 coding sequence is TGCGCCAGCAGCCAAGAAAGGCAGACAGGGCCCTATGAAAAACTGTTTTTT.